A single sample is the source of the 13 T cell receptor beta chains below, sequenced in a study of blood T cells in healthy people across ages. A sample-barcoded 5' primer and a J-beta primer mix were used in a second PCR of roughly 7 to 11 cycles. TCRdb analysed the 5' RACE reads with MiXCR anew, one entry per CDR3 protein. This sample has about 500,000 distinct CDR3 sequences, with around 24% found just once. These data also formed part of another study, on T cells of mothers and their children.

Sequenced input: blood. All receptors come from a boy aged 5-17 years in good health.

This chain links TRBV27 with TRBJ2-3; 12 nucleotides align to TRBD2. V gave up 6 bases and J gave up 4 bases; unmatched junction bases: 8. This CDR3 contains 16 residues. CDR1 MNHEY and CDR2 SMNVEV come from the germline V gene (reference sequence). The CDR3 sequence is CASRLLAGGPADTQYF. The CDR3 coding sequence is TGTGCCAGCAGACTGCTAGCGGGGGGGCCCGCAGATACGCAGTATTTT.

This clonotype appeared a few times. The V and J genes are TRBV13 and TRBJ2-1; 9 nucleotides line up with TRBD2. Germline CDR1 and CDR2: PRHDT and FYEKMQ (reference sequence). V lost 6 bases to trimming and J lost 2 bases; unmatched junction nucleotides: 8. This CDR3 contains 16 residues. CDR3 region: CASSRLAATTYNEQFF. As DNA, the CDR3 is TGTGCCAGCAGTAGACTAGCGGCTACCACCTACAATGAGCAGTTCTTC.

This clonotype was picked up a small number of times. The V call is TRBV9, the J call TRBJ2-3; possible D gene TRBD2, 6 bases. Trimming stripped 0 bases from V and 2 bases from J, with 10 bases between. The CDR3 totals 15 residues. CDR1 is SGDLS and CDR2 is YYNGEE in the germline V gene. The CDR3 loop is CASSVVASDTDTQYF. CDR3 nucleotide sequence: TGTGCCAGCAGCGTAGTGGCTAGCGACACAGATACGCAGTATTTT.

This chain uses TRBV20-1 with TRBJ2-4; TRBD1 aligns across 8 bases. The V and J ends lost 0 bases and 0 bases, in that order; junction bases with no gene match: 7. Germline V gene sequence: CDR1 DFQATT, CDR2 SNEGSKA (reference sequence). This CDR3 comprises 17 residues. This chain's CDR3 is CSARETQGGLAKNIQYF. The CDR3 nucleotides read TGCAGTGCTAGAGAAACACAGGGGGGACTAGCCAAAAACATTCAGTACTTC.

This clonotype was detected a few times. The chain combines TRBV5-1 with TRBJ2-5; a weak D match, TRBD2 (7 bases). The CDR3 is 15 residues long. CDR1 and CDR2 (germline): SGHRS, YFSETQ. V dropped 4 bases and J dropped 2 bases, with 15 bases sitting between them. CDR3 region: CASSGGRGPQETQYF. The DNA for the CDR3 is TGCGCCAGCAGCGGGGGGCGGGGGCCTCAAGAGACCCAGTACTTC.

The chain combines TRBV25-1 with TRBJ2-1; D is ambiguous. Germline-derived CDR1 and CDR2 are MGHDK and SYGVNS. The CDR3 covers 16 residues. The V and J ends lost 4 bases and 5 bases respectively, with 18 bases between them. CDR3 protein: CASSGYILPTDNEQFF. The CDR3 nucleotides are TGTGCCAGCAGTGGTTACATCCTTCCCACCGACAATGAGCAGTTCTTC.

The rearrangement joins TRBV3-1 to TRBJ2-2, with a possible D match to TRBD1 (5 bases). The germline V gene encodes CDR1 LGHDT and CDR2 YNNKEL (reference sequence). Trimming shortened V by 1 base and J by 3 bases, and 12 bases separated the two germline ends. The CDR3 length is 16 residues. The CDR3 coding sequence is TGTGCCAGCAGCCAAGTGGGTAGCAGGGACACCGGGGAGCTGTTTTTT. Translation gives CASSQVGSRDTGELFF.

This chain connects TRBV28 to TRBJ1-2, with a tentative D call TRBD1 (5 bases). The CDR3 has 13 amino acids. Germline-derived CDR1 and CDR2 are MDHEN and SYDVKM. The V and J ends lost 6 bases and 7 bases respectively, with 15 bases between them. CDR3 amino acids: CASSPEGWRGYTF. In DNA form, the CDR3 reads TGTGCCAGCAGCCCCGAGGGGTGGCGTGGCTACACCTTC.

This clonotype was seen a single time. The chain carries TRBV5-1 and TRBJ1-2; weak D call: TRBD1 (5 bases). CDR1 is SGHRS and CDR2 is YFSETQ in the germline V gene. The length of the CDR3 is 17 residues. The germline V and J ends were trimmed by 4 bases and 8 bases, with 27 bases remaining between them. The CDR3 here is CASSNSEFRATGGGYTF. The CDR3 coding sequence is TGCGCCAGCAGCAACTCCGAATTCAGGGCTACGGGTGGAGGCTACACCTTC.

There are a few counts of this clonotype. The V and J genes are TRBV29-1 and TRBJ2-2; the D is unclear. This CDR3 has 12 residues. The germline V gene has CDR1 SQVTM and CDR2 ANQGSEA. The ends were cut back, 6 bases at V and 4 bases at J, with 9 bases in the middle. The CDR3 sequence: CSVLGPTGELFF. The CDR3 DNA is TGCAGCGTCTTGGGTCCCACCGGGGAGCTGTTTTTT.

This clonotype was recorded many times. The chain has TRBV20-1 and TRBJ2-5; D possibly corresponds to TRBD2 (6 bases). Germline values: CDR1 DFQATT, CDR2 SNEGSKA (reference sequence). Trimming removed 0 bases from V and 5 bases from J, with 16 bases in between. CDR3 size: 15 residues. The DNA for the CDR3 is TGCAGTGCTAGAGATGACGGGAGAGGAAGGGAGACCCAGTACTTC. It codes for CSARDDGRGRETQYF.

This rearrangement joins TRBV20-1 to TRBJ2-2, with TRBD2 as a possible D gene (6 bases). The V gene's germline CDR1 is DFQATT and CDR2 SNEGSKA (reference sequence). V dropped 0 bases and J dropped 7 bases, with 24 bases sitting between them. The CDR3 sequence is 18 residues long. The DNA of the CDR3 is TGCAGTGCTAGAGATGGGAGTTGGGGGGAGCTCCAATTCGGGGAGCTGTTTTTT. It yields the protein CSARDGSWGELQFGELFF.

This rearrangement joins TRBV29-1 to TRBJ2-7; 9 positions agree with TRBD2. V lost 4 bases, J lost 2 bases, and 9 bases stayed unmatched. Germline values: CDR1 SQVTM, CDR2 ANQGSEA. The CDR3 sequence is 15 residues long. CDR3 amino acids: CSVGGASGTTYEQYF. The CDR3, as DNA: TGCAGCGTTGGGGGAGCTAGCGGGACCACCTACGAGCAGTACTTC.